The 27 T cell receptor beta chains below come from one sample, sequenced in a study of cytomegalovirus exposure and HLA in healthy donors. Vbeta (60) and Jbeta (13) primers were used in the PCR. Generated by immunoSEQ multiplex PCR, the TCRdb table keeps only in-frame clones and is missing some. The sample includes about 100,000 clones, 60% to 80% of them seen just once. Sequencing was done on a sample of PBMCs. The receptors were sampled from a male donor in good health and CMV-seropositive.

The count of this clone is one. The V call is TRBV19, the J call TRBJ2-4, with 10 nucleotides matching TRBD1. Trimming took 7 bases from V and 6 from J; bases not matched to a gene: 6. Germline V gives CDR1 LNHDA, CDR2 SQIVND (reference sequence). The CDR3 length is 14 residues. CDR3 in DNA: TGTGCCAGTAAGGACAGGGGGTTCAGAAACATTCAGTACTTC. It translates to CASKDRGFRNIQYF.

This clone appeared a single time. The gene calls are TRBV9 and TRBJ2-6; the match to TRBD2 covers 8 bases. V lost 6 bases and J lost 4; bases outside the gene matches: 9. Germline loops: CDR1 SGDLS, CDR2 YYNGEE. The CDR3 spans 16 residues. The CDR3 region has the DNA TGTGCCAGCACCGGGGGGGGGATCGCCGGGGCCAACGTCCTGACTTTC. As protein: CASTGGGIAGANVLTF.

As DNA, the CDR3 is TGTGCCAGCAAGACTAGCGGATCCACAGATACGCAGTATTTT. Translating gives CASKTSGSTDTQYF. The chain is built from TRBV7-3 and TRBJ2-3; 9 bases map to TRBD2. The J segment lost 2 bases and the V segment lost 7 bases, leaving 4 bases of the junction unmatched. Germline CDR1 is SGHTA and CDR2 is FQGTGA. The CDR3 extends over 14 amino acids.

V is TRBV18 and J is TRBJ1-1; tentatively, D is TRBD1 (6 bases). Germline CDR1 reads KGHSH; CDR2 reads LQKENI. V was shortened by 3 bases and J by 4 bases, with 18 bases between the two germline ends. The CDR3 totals 16 residues. CDR3 sequence: CASSPSMGRGSTEAFF. Here the CDR3 DNA reads TGTGCCAGCTCACCTTCTATGGGCAGGGGTAGCACTGAAGCTTTCTTT.

V gene TRBV28 combines with J gene TRBJ2-2, with D unclear. CDR1 and CDR2 (germline): MDHEN, SYDVKM. Deletions cut 11 bases from V and 2 bases from J, with 12 bases between. The CDR3 spans 13 residues. This chain's CDR3 is CAVETANTGELFF. CDR3 coding DNA: TGTGCCGTAGAGACTGCAAACACCGGGGAGCTGTTTTTT.

V and J are TRBV7-9 and TRBJ2-7, with a weak D call TRBD2 (5 bases). With 5 bases removed from V and 7 bases from J, the gap between germline ends came to 18 bases. The CDR3 totals 14 residues. Germline assignment: CDR1 SEHNR and CDR2 FQNEAQ (reference sequence). The CDR3 DNA reads TGTGCCAGCAGCACCCAAAACCGGGGTGATGAGCAGTACTTC. Translation gives CASSTQNRGDEQYF.

The genes are TRBV7-2 and TRBJ2-1; 8 bases agree with TRBD1. CDR3 size: 16 residues. In germline, CDR1 is SGHTA, CDR2 FQGNSA. V dropped 0 bases and J dropped 4; count of bases not matched to a gene: 5. In DNA, the CDR3 is TGTGCCAGCAGCTTAGCCACAGGGGGTCAGTACAATGAGCAGTTCTTC. It specifies CASSLATGGQYNEQFF. The whole variable domain, remainder taken from reference TRBV7-2 and TRBJ2-1, is GAGVSQSPSNKVTEKGKDVELRCDPISGHTALYWYRQSLGQGLEFLIYFQGNSAPDKSGLPSDRFSAERTGGSVSTLTIQRTQQEDSAVYLCASSLATGGQYNEQFFGPGTRLTVL.

The chain couples TRBV10-3 to TRBJ2-5; D remains ambiguous. Germline V CDR1 and CDR2: ENHRY, SYGVKD. V was pared by 10 bases and J by 1 base, with 13 bases between. There are 13 residues in the CDR3. The CDR3 region is CATAAYGQETQYF. The CDR3 nucleotides are TGTGCCACCGCCGCGTACGGCCAAGAGACCCAGTACTTC.

J is TRBJ2-7 and V is TRBV4-2; TRBD2 agrees at 10 bases. CDR3 size: 19 residues. The V segment lost 3 bases and the J segment 3 bases; nucleotides outside the gene matches: 17. The germline V gene encodes CDR1 LGHNA and CDR2 YNFKEQ. The CDR3 is CASSQPGGLATRRDYEQYF. The CDR3 DNA is TGTGCCAGCAGCCAGCCCGGGGGACTAGCGACACGACGGGACTACGAGCAGTACTTC.

For this clone: The germline gene is not matched at one end of the junction; a read error may be the cause. The genes are TRBV5-1 and TRBJ2-7, with D possibly TRBD2 on 6 matching bases. The CDR3 totals 15 residues. The germline V gene has CDR1 SGHRS and CDR2 YFSETQ. CDR3 region: CVSSLAMGGSYEQYF. The DNA of the CDR3 is TGCGTCAGCAGCTTGGCCATGGGAGGCTCCTACGAGCAGTACTTC.

This clone showed up just a few times. The J gene is TRBJ2-1, the V gene TRBV7-9; 8 bases are shared with TRBD1. V lost 5 bases and J lost 5; bases outside the gene matches: 11. CDR1 is SEHNR, CDR2 FQNEAQ, per germline (reference sequence). The CDR3 has 16 amino acids. The CDR3 bases are TGTGCCAGCAGCCCCCGGACAGGGTTGATCCACAATGAGCAGTTCTTC. Translating gives CASSPRTGLIHNEQFF.

V gene TRBV7-9 combines with J gene TRBJ2-5; possibly TRBD2 for D (6 bases). The length of the CDR3 is 19 residues. V shed 0 bases and J shed 0 bases, with 20 bases lying between them. Germline CDR1 SEHNR, CDR2 FQNEAQ (reference sequence). The CDR3 spells CASSLAWQGGWEDQETQYF. The DNA of the CDR3 is TGTGCCAGCAGCTTAGCGTGGCAGGGAGGTTGGGAGGACCAAGAGACCCAGTACTTC.

This chain uses TRBV6-1 with TRBJ2-1, with TRBD2 as a possible D gene (6 bases). CDR1 and CDR2 from the germline V gene are MNHNS and SASEGT. CDR3 length: 14 residues. V was shortened by 7 bases and J by 7 bases, with 17 bases between the two germline ends. CDR3 amino acids: CASTRERDLNEQFF. The CDR3 DNA is TGTGCCAGCACCCGGGAAAGGGACTTAAATGAGCAGTTCTTC.

The chain is built from TRBV7-6 and TRBJ1-1; D may be TRBD1 (6 bases). CDR3 size: 15 residues. Per the germline V gene, CDR1 is SGHVS and CDR2 is FNYEAQ. With 1 base removed from V and 5 bases from J, the gap between germline ends came to 14 bases. CDR3 sequence reads: CASSLGVGGDTEAFF. CDR3 nucleotide sequence: TGTGCCAGCAGCTTAGGGGTAGGGGGGGATACTGAAGCTTTCTTT. The full variable domain, its missing parts supplied by reference TRBV7-6 and TRBJ1-1, is GAGVSQSPRYKVTKRGQDVALRCDPISGHVSLYWYRQALGQGPEFLTYFNYEAQQDKSGLPNDRFSAERPEGSISTLTIQRTEQRDSAMYRCASSLGVGGDTEAFFGQGTRLTVV.

This clone came up a few times. The rearrangement links TRBV2 to TRBJ2-3; weak D call: TRBD1 (5 bases). The CDR3 runs 17 residues. Germline CDR1 reads SNHLY; CDR2 reads FYNNEI. DNA for the CDR3: TGTGCAATCAGCACTTCCCGGACAACCTCTAGCACAGATACGCAGTATTTT. Translating gives CAISTSRTTSSTDTQYF.

The chain employs TRBV4-1 and TRBJ2-4; perhaps TRBD2 as D (8 bases). The CDR3 has 18 residues. V lost 3 bases to trimming and J lost 1 base, with 19 bases between them. The germline V gene encodes CDR1 MGHRA and CDR2 YSYEKL. CDR3 nucleotide sequence: TGCGCCAGCAGCCATCGGGGGGGGAAACAGGGGGCCAAAAACATTCAGTACTTC. Translating gives CASSHRGGKQGAKNIQYF.

The genes are TRBV5-1 and TRBJ2-2; perhaps TRBD1 as D (6 bases). This CDR3 is built from 14 residues. Germline assignment: CDR1 SGHRS and CDR2 YFSETQ. The V end was cut by 2 bases, the J end by 1 base, with 6 bases between. CDR3: CASSLQGNTGELFF. The CDR3 nucleotides read TGCGCCAGCAGCTTACAGGGGAACACCGGGGAGCTGTTTTTT.

This clone was detected a few times. The rearrangement joins TRBV5-8 to TRBJ2-1; 9 nucleotides align to TRBD1. This CDR3 contains 16 residues. The J segment lost 6 bases and the V segment lost 0 bases, leaving 7 bases of the junction unmatched. The germline V gene has CDR1 SGHTS and CDR2 YDEGEE. CDR3 nucleotides: TGTGCCAGCAGCTTGGGTCTGTGGACAGGGGCCAATGAGCAGTTCTTC. This gives the protein CASSLGLWTGANEQFF.

A remark on this clone: A junction boundary mismatches the germline segment, possibly from a read error. The rearrangement links TRBV7-9 to TRBJ2-3; 12 bases fit TRBD2. The CDR3 loop spans 19 amino acids. Germline CDR1 and CDR2: SEHNR and FQNEAQ (reference sequence). The CDR3 DNA reads TGTTCCAGCAGCGGTTGGACTAGCGGGATGGGGAAATTGACAGATACGCAGTATTTT. Translating it yields CSSSGWTSGMGKLTDTQYF.

The chain uses TRBV7-2 and TRBJ1-2; 7 nucleotides align to TRBD1. CDR3 length equals 14 residues. Unmatched junction bases numbered 5, after V lost 7 bases and J lost 0 bases. The V gene's germline CDR1 is SGHTA and CDR2 FQGNSA. CDR3 residues: CASIPGQANYGYTF. The CDR3 nucleotides are TGTGCCAGCATCCCTGGACAGGCTAACTATGGCTACACCTTC.

This chain links TRBV6-6 with TRBJ1-4; D is uncertain. V dropped 7 bases and J dropped 4 bases, with 13 bases sitting between them. CDR1 and CDR2 (germline): MNHNY, SVGAGI (reference sequence). This CDR3 is built from 14 residues. The CDR3 region has the DNA TGTGCCAGCACCCCTGCGGTCAGTAATGAAAAACTGTTTTTT. This encodes CASTPAVSNEKLFF.

This clone appeared once. J is TRBJ2-1 and V is TRBV28, with a tentative D call TRBD2 (6 bases). CDR1 MDHEN and CDR2 SYDVKM come from the germline V gene. The CDR3 consists of 14 residues. Trimming removed 4 bases from V and 4 bases from J, with 11 bases in between. Written as DNA, the CDR3 is TGTGCCAGCAGTTGGGGACTTTCTTACAATGAGCAGTTCTTC. This translates into CASSWGLSYNEQFF.

The V gene is TRBV28, the J gene TRBJ2-1; D possibly corresponds to TRBD2 (6 bases). Germline CDR1 MDHEN, CDR2 SYDVKM. The CDR3 sequence is 13 residues long. Trimming took 5 bases from V and 5 from J, leaving 10 bases between them. The CDR3 DNA sequence: TGTGCCAGCAGTCTGCCGGGAGACAATGAGCAGTTCTTC. Its translation is CASSLPGDNEQFF.

This sequence joins TRBV7-2 and TRBJ2-7; TRBD2 agrees at 11 bases. V was pared by 1 base and J by 6 bases, with 5 bases of the junction left unmatched. Germline V gene lookup returns CDR1 SGHTA and CDR2 FQGNSA. This CDR3 contains 15 residues. This CDR3 is CASSLVLAGGREQYF. The CDR3 nucleotides are TGTGCCAGCAGCTTAGTCCTAGCGGGAGGCCGCGAGCAGTACTTC.

J is TRBJ2-1 and V is TRBV27, with a tentative D call TRBD1 (6 bases). The length of the CDR3 is 15 residues. The ends were cut back, 6 bases at V and 6 bases at J, with 18 bases in the middle. Per the germline V gene, CDR1 is MNHEY and CDR2 is SMNVEV (reference sequence). The CDR3 is CASSPRSGVFNEQFF. Written as DNA, the CDR3 is TGTGCCAGCAGCCCACGGTCAGGGGTGTTCAATGAGCAGTTCTTC.

The V and J genes are TRBV18 and TRBJ1-5, with TRBD1 matching over 8 bases. V was pared by 3 bases and J by 6 bases, with 4 bases of the junction left unmatched. CDR1 and CDR2 (germline): KGHSH, LQKENI. This CDR3 region has 14 residues. This chain's CDR3 is CASSPSGGGQPQHF. The CDR3, as DNA: TGTGCCAGCTCACCCTCAGGGGGCGGTCAGCCCCAGCATTTT.

V is TRBV19 and J is TRBJ2-5; D might be TRBD2 (6 bases). The CDR3 totals 13 residues. Looked up from germline, CDR1 is LNHDA and CDR2 is SQIVND (reference sequence). Trimming took 5 bases from V and 5 from J, leaving 12 bases between them. Here the CDR3 DNA reads TGTGCCAGTAGTGCCTCACTAGCCGAGACCCAGTACTTC. It codes for CASSASLAETQYF. The full variable domain, its missing parts supplied by reference TRBV19 and TRBJ2-5, is DGGITQSPKYLFRKEGQNVTLSCEQNLNHDAMYWYRQDPGQGLRLIYYSQIVNDFQKGDIAEGYSVSREKKESFPLTVTSAQKNPTAFYLCASSASLAETQYFGPGTRLLVL.